This T cell receptor (beta chain) was captured by sequencing in a study of chemoradiotherapy in HPV16-positive cancers. For the study at large: Candidate HPV-specific clones and shared TCR motifs came from two HPV16-positive patients.

Here immunoSEQ multiplex PCR was the method, and the copy in TCRdb shows in-frame clones only, minus some. The sample comprises roughly 20,000 clones, about four fifths of which are singletons, and around 3.7% rests with the top ten. This specimen consisted of blood, obtained from a patient who underwent chemoradiotherapy. The TCR sequence derives from a human donor with HPV-associated anogenital cancer.

This chain's CDR3 is CASSQTGFGGRTEAFF. CDR3 nucleotides: TGCGCCAGCAGCCAGACAGGGTTCGGAGGGAGGACTGAAGCTTTCTTT. The genes are TRBV5-1 and TRBJ1-1; 7 nucleotides line up with TRBD1. V was clipped by 4 bases and J by 5 bases; unmatched bases: 14. Germline V CDR1 and CDR2: SGHRS, YFSETQ. The CDR3 consists of 16 residues.